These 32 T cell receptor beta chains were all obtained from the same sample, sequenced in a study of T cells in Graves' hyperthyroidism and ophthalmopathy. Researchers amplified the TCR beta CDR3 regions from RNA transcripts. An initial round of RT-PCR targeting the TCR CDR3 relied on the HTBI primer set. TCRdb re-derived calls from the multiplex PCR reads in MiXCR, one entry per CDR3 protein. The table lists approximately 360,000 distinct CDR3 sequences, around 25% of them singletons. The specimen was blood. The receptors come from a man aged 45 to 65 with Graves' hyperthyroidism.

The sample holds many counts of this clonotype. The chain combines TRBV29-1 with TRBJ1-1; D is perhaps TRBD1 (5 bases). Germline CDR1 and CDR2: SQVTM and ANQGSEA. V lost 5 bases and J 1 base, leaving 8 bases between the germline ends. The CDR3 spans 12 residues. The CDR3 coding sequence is TGCAGCGTTTCTACAGGGAACACTGAAGCTTTCTTT. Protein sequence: CSVSTGNTEAFF.

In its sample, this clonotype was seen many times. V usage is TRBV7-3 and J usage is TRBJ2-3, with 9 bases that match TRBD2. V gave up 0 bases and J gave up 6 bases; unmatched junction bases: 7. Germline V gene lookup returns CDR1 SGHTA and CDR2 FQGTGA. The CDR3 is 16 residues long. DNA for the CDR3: TGTGCCAGCAGCTTAACGGCTAGCGGGAACCCTGATACGCAGTATTTT. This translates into CASSLTASGNPDTQYF.

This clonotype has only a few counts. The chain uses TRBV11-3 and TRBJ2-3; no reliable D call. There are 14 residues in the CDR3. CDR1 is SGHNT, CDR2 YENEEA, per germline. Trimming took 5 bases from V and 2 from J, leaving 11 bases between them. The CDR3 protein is CASSPNWHTDTQYF. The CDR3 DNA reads TGTGCCAGCAGCCCCAATTGGCACACAGATACGCAGTATTTT. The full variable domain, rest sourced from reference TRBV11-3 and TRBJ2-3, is EAGVVQSPRYKIIEKKQPVAFWCNPISGHNTLYWYLQNLGQGPELLIRYENEEAVDDSQLPKDRFSAERLKGVDSTLKIQPAELGDSAVYLCASSPNWHTDTQYFGPGTRLTVL.

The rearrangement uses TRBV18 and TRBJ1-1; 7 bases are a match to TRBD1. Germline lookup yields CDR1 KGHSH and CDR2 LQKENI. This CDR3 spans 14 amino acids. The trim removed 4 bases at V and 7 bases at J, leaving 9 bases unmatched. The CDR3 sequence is CASSRDEGAVEAFF. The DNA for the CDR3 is TGTGCCAGCTCACGGGATGAGGGGGCTGTTGAAGCTTTCTTT.

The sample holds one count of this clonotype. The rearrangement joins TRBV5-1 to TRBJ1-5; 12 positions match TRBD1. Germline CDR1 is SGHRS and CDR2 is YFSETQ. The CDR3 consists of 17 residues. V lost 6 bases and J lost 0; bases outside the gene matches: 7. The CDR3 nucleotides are TGCGCCAGCACCGGGACAGGGGGCCCCGTTAGCAATCAGCCCCAGCATTTT. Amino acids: CASTGTGGPVSNQPQHF.

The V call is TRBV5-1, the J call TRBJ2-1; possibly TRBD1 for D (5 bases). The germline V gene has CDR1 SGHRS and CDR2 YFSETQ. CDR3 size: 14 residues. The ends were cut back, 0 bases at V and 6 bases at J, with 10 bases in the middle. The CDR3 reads CASSLDRRLNEQFF. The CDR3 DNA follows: TGCGCCAGCAGCTTGGACAGGCGCCTCAATGAGCAGTTCTTC.

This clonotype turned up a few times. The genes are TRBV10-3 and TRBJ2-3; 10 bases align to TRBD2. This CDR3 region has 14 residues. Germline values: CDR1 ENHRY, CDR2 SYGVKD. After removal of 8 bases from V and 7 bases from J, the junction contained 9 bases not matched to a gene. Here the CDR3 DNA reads TGTGCCATCGCACCCGGGACTAGCGAATATACGCAGTATTTT. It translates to CAIAPGTSEYTQYF.

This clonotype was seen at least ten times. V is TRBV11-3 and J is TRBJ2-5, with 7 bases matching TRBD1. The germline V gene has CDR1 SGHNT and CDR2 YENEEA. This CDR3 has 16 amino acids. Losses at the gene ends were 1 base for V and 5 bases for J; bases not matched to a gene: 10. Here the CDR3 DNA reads TGTGCCAGCAGCTTAGGAGACAGGGTGCATGAGGAGACCCAGTACTTC. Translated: CASSLGDRVHEETQYF. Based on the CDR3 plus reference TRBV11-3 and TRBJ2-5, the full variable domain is EAGVVQSPRYKIIEKKQPVAFWCNPISGHNTLYWYLQNLGQGPELLIRYENEEAVDDSQLPKDRFSAERLKGVDSTLKIQPAELGDSAVYLCASSLGDRVHEETQYFGPGTRLLVL.

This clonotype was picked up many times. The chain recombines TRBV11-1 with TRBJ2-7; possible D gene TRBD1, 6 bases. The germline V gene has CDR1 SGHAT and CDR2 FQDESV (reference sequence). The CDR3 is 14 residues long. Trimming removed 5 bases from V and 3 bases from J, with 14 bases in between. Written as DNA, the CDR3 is TGTGCCAGCAGCCTAGAAGGACAGAACTACGAGCAGTACTTC. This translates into CASSLEGQNYEQYF.

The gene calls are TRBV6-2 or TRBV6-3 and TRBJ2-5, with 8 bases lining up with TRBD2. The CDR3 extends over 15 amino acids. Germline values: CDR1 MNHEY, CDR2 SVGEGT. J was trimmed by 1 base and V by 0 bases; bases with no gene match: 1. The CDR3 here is CASSYSSGSQETQYF. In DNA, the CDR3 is TGTGCCAGCAGTTACTCGAGCGGGAGCCAAGAGACCCAGTACTTC.

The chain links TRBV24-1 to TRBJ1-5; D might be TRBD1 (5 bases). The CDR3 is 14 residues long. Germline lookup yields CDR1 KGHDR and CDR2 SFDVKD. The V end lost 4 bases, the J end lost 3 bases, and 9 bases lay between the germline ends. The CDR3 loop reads CATSEEGTNQPQHF. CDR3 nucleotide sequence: TGTGCCACCAGTGAGGAAGGGACCAATCAGCCCCAGCATTTT.

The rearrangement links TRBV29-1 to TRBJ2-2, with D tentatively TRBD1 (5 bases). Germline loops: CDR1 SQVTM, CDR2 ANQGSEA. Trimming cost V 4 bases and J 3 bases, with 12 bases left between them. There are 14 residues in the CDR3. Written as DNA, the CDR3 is TGCAGCGTTGTAGGGGATGGGTACACCGGGGAGCTGTTTTTT. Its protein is CSVVGDGYTGELFF.

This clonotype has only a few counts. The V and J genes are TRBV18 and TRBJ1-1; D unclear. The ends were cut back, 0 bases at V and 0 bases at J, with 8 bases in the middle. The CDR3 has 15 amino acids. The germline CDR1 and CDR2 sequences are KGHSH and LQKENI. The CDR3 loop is CASSPPSAMNTEAFF. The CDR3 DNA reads TGTGCCAGCTCACCACCGAGCGCTATGAACACTGAAGCTTTCTTT.

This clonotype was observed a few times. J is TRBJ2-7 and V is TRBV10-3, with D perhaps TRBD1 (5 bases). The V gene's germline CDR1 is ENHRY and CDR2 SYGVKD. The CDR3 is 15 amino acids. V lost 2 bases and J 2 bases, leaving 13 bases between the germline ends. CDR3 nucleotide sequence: TGTGCCATCAGTGAGGAAAAGGGGATAACCTACGAGCAGTACTTC. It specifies CAISEEKGITYEQYF.

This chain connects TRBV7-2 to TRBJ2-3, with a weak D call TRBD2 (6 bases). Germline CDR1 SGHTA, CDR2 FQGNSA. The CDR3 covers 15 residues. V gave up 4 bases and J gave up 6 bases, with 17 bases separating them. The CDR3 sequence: CASSSQAGWGDTQYF. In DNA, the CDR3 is TGTGCCAGCAGCTCTCAAGCGGGTTGGGGGGATACGCAGTATTTT.

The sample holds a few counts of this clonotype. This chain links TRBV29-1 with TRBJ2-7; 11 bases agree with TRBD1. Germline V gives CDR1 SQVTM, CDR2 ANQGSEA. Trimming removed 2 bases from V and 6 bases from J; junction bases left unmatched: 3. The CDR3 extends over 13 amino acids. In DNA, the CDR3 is TGCAGCGTTGAAAGGGGACAGGGGGTCGAGCAGTACTTC. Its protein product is CSVERGQGVEQYF.

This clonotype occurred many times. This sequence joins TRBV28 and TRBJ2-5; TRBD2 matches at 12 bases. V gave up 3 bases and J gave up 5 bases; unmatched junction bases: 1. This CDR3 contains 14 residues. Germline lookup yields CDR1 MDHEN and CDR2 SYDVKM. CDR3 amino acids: CASSFLAGGETQYF. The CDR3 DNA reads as TGTGCCAGCAGTTTCCTAGCGGGAGGGGAGACCCAGTACTTC. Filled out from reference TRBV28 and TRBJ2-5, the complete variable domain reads DVKVTQSSRYLVKRTGEKVFLECVQDMDHENMFWYRQDPGLGLRLIYFSYDVKMKEKGDIPEGYSVSREKKERFSLILESASTNQTSMYLCASSFLAGGETQYFGPGTRLLVL.

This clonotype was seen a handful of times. DNA of the CDR3: TGCAGTGCTAGGGCCTGGACTAGCGGGAGGTGGGAGCAGTACTTC. Translating gives CSARAWTSGRWEQYF. The chain combines TRBV20-1 with TRBJ2-7; TRBD2 aligns across 14 bases. This CDR3 spans 15 amino acids. Trimming took 3 bases from V and 7 from J; bases not matched to a gene: 8. Per the germline V gene, CDR1 is DFQATT and CDR2 is SNEGSKA (reference sequence).

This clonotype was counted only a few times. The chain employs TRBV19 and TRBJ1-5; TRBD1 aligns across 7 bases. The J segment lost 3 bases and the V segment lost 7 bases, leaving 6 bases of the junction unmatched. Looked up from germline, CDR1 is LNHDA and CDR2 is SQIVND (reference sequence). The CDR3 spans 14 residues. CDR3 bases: TGTGCCAGTAAAGAGGGACAGTTCAATCAGCCCCAGCATTTT. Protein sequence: CASKEGQFNQPQHF.

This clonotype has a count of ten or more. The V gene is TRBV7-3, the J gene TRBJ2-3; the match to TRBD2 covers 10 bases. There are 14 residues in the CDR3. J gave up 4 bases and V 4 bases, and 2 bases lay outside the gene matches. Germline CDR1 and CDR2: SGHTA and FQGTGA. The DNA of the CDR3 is TGTGCCAGCAGCTCCGGACTAGCGGCAGATACGCAGTATTTT. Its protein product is CASSSGLAADTQYF.

CDR3 nucleotide sequence: TGTGCCAGCAGTTTCCCGTTATCGAGCTCCTATAATTCACCCCTCCACTTT. It encodes CASSFPLSSSYNSPLHF. This chain joins TRBV27 and TRBJ1-6, with unresolved D. The CDR3 is 17 residues long. The germline V gene encodes CDR1 MNHEY and CDR2 SMNVEV (reference sequence). V was clipped by 3 bases and J by 0 bases, with 12 bases between them.

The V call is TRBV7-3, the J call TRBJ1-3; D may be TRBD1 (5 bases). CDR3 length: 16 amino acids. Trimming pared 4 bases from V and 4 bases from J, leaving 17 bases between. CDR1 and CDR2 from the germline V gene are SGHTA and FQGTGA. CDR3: CASSSHGGLTGNTIYF. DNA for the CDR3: TGTGCCAGCAGCTCCCACGGGGGATTGACGGGAAACACCATATATTTT. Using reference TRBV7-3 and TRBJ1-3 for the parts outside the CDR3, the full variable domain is GAGVSQTPSNKVTEKGKYVELRCDPISGHTALYWYRQSLGQGPEFLIYFQGTGAADDSGLPNDRFFAVRPEGSVSTLKIQRTERGDSAVYLCASSSHGGLTGNTIYFGEGSWLTVV.

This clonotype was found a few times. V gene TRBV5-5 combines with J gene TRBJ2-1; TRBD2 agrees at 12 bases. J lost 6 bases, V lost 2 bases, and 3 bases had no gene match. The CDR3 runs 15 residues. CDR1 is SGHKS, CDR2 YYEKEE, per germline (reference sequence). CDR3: CASSFLLAGGNEQFF. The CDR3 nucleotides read TGTGCCAGCAGCTTTCTACTAGCGGGAGGCAATGAGCAGTTCTTC.

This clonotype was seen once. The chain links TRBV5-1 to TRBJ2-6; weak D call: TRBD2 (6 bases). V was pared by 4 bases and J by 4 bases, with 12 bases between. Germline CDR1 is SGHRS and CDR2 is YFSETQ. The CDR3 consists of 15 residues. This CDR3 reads CASSPAGFGANVLTF. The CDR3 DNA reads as TGCGCCAGCAGCCCCGCGGGGTTCGGGGCCAACGTCCTGACTTTC. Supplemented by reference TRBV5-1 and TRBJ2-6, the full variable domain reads KAGVTQTPRYLIKTRGQQVTLSCSPISGHRSVSWYQQTPGQGLQFLFEYFSETQRNKGNFPGRFSGRQFSNSRSEMNVSTLELGDSALYLCASSPAGFGANVLTFGAGSRLTVL.

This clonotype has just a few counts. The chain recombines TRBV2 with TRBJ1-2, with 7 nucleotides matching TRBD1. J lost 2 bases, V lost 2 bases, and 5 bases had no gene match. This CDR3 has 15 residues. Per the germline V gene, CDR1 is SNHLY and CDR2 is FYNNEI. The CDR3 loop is CASSERSGGNYGYTF. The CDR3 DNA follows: TGTGCCAGCAGTGAAAGGTCAGGGGGAAACTATGGCTACACCTTC.

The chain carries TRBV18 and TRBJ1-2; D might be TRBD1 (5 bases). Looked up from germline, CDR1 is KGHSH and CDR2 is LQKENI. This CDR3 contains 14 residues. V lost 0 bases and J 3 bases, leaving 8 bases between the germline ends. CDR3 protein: CASSPPGLDYGYTF. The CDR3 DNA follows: TGTGCCAGCTCACCACCGGGGCTGGACTATGGCTACACCTTC.

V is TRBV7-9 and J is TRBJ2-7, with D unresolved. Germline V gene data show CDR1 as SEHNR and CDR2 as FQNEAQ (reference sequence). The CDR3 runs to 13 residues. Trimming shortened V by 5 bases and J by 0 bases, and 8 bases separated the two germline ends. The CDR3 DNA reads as TGTGCCAGCAGCATGTCGGGCTCCTACGAGCAGTACTTC. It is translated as CASSMSGSYEQYF.

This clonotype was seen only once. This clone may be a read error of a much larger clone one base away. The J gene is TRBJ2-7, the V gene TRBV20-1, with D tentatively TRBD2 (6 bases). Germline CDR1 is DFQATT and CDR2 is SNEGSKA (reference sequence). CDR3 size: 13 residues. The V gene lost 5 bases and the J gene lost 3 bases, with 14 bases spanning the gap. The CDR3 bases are TGCAGTGCTTCCGGGACTCGAAGCTACGAGCAGTACTTC. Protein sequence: CSASGTRSYEQYF.

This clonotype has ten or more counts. The CDR3 loop reads CASRGGANEQFF. DNA for the CDR3: TGTGCCAGCAGGGGGGGGGCCAATGAGCAGTTCTTC. The gene calls are TRBV28 and TRBJ2-1, with TRBD2 as a possible D gene (7 bases). The V end was cut by 6 bases, the J end by 6 bases, with 9 bases between. Per germline, CDR1 MDHEN and CDR2 SYDVKM. This CDR3 has 12 residues.

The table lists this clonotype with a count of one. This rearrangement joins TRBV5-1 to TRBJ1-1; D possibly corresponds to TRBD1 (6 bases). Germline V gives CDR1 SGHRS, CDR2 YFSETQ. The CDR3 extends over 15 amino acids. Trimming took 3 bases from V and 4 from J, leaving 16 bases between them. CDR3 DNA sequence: TGCGCCAGCAGCTCCTCGACAGGAATAATCACTGAAGCTTTCTTT. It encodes CASSSSTGIITEAFF.

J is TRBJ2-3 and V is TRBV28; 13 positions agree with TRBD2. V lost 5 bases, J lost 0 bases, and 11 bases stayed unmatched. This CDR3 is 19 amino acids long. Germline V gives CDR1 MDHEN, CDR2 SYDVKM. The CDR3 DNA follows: TGTGCCAGCAGTCAAGGGACTAGCGGGGCCCTTCCTAGCACAGATACGCAGTATTTT. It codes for CASSQGTSGALPSTDTQYF.

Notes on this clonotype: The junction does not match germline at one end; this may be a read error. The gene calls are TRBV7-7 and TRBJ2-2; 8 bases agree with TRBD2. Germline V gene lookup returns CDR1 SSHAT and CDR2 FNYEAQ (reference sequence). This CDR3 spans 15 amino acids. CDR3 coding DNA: TGTGCTAGCAGCTTAGAACCGGGAGGGCCTAGGGAGCTGTTTTTT. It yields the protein CASSLEPGGPRELFF.